This T cell receptor (beta chain) was observed in a study of regulatory T cells in long-lasting Graves disease. Germline CDR1 is MGHRA and CDR2 is YSYEKL. The CDR3 has 15 residues. Trimming at V came to 4 bases and at J to 0 bases, leaving 6 bases not matched to a gene. This sample's time point: newly diagnosed GD, antithyroid drugs for less than 3 months. PBMC RNA served as the TCR library source. This clonotype was seen once. Building the TCR beta libraries relied on iRepertoire HTBI primers, and CDR3 regions underwent Arm-PCR. TCRdb independently ran MiXCR on the multiplex PCR reads; one entry per CDR3 protein. Of some 500,000 distinct CDR3 sequences detected, roughly 13% appear once; the ten largest clones hold roughly a tenth. This sample also belongs to another study, concerning T cells in Graves' hyperthyroidism and ophthalmopathy.

The specimen was peripheral blood mononuclear cells (PBMCs), collected at new diagnosis, from a patient treated with antithyroid drugs. The sequence came from a man between 25 and 39 years old with Graves disease. The V gene is TRBV4-1, the J gene TRBJ2-7, with TRBD1 identical over 7 bases. The CDR3 here is CASSLTGVPSYEQYF. The DNA of the CDR3 is TGCGCCAGCAGCCTTACAGGGGTACCCTCCTACGAGCAGTACTTC.